These T cell receptor beta chains were read from a single sample in a study of blood T cells in healthy people across ages. From the 5' RACE reads, TCRdb called clonotypes with MiXCR, one entry per CDR3 protein. This table has about 1.5 million distinct CDR3 sequences, around 39% appearing once. The sequenced sample was blood. These receptors came from a woman between 18 and 29 years old in good health. Both conserved end residues are trimmed from each CDR3. A D gene is named only where the DNA matches it firmly.

D,V,CDR3
TRBD2,TRBV19,ASSIRPAGTPYEQY
NA,TRBV29-1,SARTEVSYEQY
NA,TRBV6-1,ASSEIGPSIAGELF
NA,TRBV12-5,ASGLGLSGQF
NA,TRBV20-1,SGRQLTRDYGYT
NA,TRBV20-1,SALDIVNTEAF
NA,TRBV21-1,ASSKALSGETQY
TRBD2,TRBV12-3/TRBV12-4,ASSFSPSGGSTDTQY
TRBD1,TRBV2,ASSEGRGTVSYEQY
NA,TRBV2,ASTPGKETQY
NA,TRBV18,ASSPPGLAEQF
NA,TRBV18,ASSPPASIKDPDTQY
TRBD2,TRBV5-1,ASSLSGGRETQY
TRBD2,TRBV28,ASRSSGGSTDTRY
NA,TRBV10-3,AISGAGVNSPLH
NA,TRBV3-1,ASRLTGYEQY
NA,TRBV18,ASSPSSYNEQY
TRBD1,TRBV7-3,ASSPRPGTGNYGYT
NA,TRBV10-1,ASSESLTGPYGYT
NA,TRBV3-1,ASSQDNGLGSYNEQF
NA,TRBV6-5,ATKGIDTQY
NA,TRBV18,ASSPQRDTETGQY
NA,TRBV12-3/TRBV12-4,ASSLLEGQPQH
NA,TRBV6-1,ASSEAYLPGGNVDTQY
TRBD1,TRBV11-2,ASSQGQGALYEQY
NA,TRBV2,ASSEGSLRALH
NA,TRBV5-5,ASSKGASGETQY
TRBD1,TRBV29-1,SVNRGNTEAF
NA,TRBV5-1,ASSLVRGSEGTEAF
NA,TRBV5-1,ASSLGGLNLTLNTEAF
TRBD2,TRBV29-1,SVKTSGVHEQY
TRBD1,TRBV5-1,ASSVRDRSSYEQY
NA,TRBV18,ASSPTLGLTQY
TRBD1,TRBV4-1,ASSQDLPDREDGWLGYT
NA,TRBV20-1,SARDETKFLTEQY
TRBD1,TRBV9,ASSETGDREEKLF
TRBD2,TRBV10-3,AITPRAGEGEQY
TRBD2,TRBV2,ASSERGLAGGPLNQEQF
NA,TRBV5-1,ASSSTVAPNTEAF
NA,TRBV4-1,ASSQPAGGDSPLH
NA,TRBV5-1,ASNPEGIDEQY
TRBD1,TRBV20-1,SARGRGFYQETQY
TRBD2,TRBV7-2,TSSSREEAAEQY
NA,TRBV21-1,ASSKALASGSQETQY
NA,TRBV7-6,ASSPMASTDTQY
NA,TRBV27,ASVMGGPYNEQF
TRBD1,TRBV7-2,ASSRRGTGNYNEQF
NA,TRBV5-6,ASSKSKEQY
NA,TRBV4-1,ASSQERGEPTEQY
TRBD1,TRBV11-2,ASSPNPSSTGGAGGSYNEQF
NA,TRBV5-1,ASRDSEGQNIQY
NA,TRBV3-1,ASRHWNTEAF
NA,TRBV4-1,ASSSPGTVLNYGYT
NA,TRBV4-1,ASSQEEHTYGYT
NA,TRBV5-1,ASSPGSSYGYT
TRBD1,TRBV20-1,SHRGHLQETQY
TRBD1,TRBV6-1,ASSWGQLNEKLF
TRBD2,TRBV25-1,ASSEASGLYNEQF
NA,TRBV7-9,ASSLLAEQETQY
NA,TRBV6-5,ASSYSGGELF